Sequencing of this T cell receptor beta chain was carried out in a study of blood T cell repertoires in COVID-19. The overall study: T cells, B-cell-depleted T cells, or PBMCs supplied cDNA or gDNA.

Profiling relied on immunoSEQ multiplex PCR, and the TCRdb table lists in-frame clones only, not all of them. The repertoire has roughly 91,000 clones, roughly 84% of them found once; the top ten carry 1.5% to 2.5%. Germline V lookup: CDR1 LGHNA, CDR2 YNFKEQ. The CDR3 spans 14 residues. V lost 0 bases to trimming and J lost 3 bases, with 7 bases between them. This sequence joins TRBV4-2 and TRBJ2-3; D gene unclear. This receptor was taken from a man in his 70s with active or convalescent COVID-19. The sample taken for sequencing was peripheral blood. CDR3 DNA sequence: TGTGCCAGCAGCCAAGAAACTTTAACAGATACGCAGTATTTT. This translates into CASSQETLTDTQYF.